This T cell receptor (beta chain) was obtained from a study of CD8+ T cells in alopecia areata. Treatment specified: oral pan-JAK inhibitor, 5-10 mg twice daily. J gave up 3 bases and V 5 bases, and 2 bases lay outside the gene matches. The germline V gene encodes CDR1 MNHEY and CDR2 SMNVEV (reference sequence). CDR3 size: 14 residues. cDNA reverse transcribed from extracted RNA served as the sequencing template. Libraries were prepared by immunoSEQ multiplex PCR; TCRdb keeps only in-frame clonotypes and omits some of them. The data show about 74,000 clones, with approximately 30% seen just once and under 15% held by the top ten.

This clonotype was sampled from a human donor with alopecia areata. The chain carries TRBV27 and TRBJ2-3, with TRBD1 matching 10 bases. This material consisted of CD8+ T cells sorted from blood, taken at week 4, from a patient treated with tofacitinib. The CDR3 coding sequence is TGTGCCAGCAGTGCGGGACAGGGGACAGATACGCAGTATTTT. Translation: CASSAGQGTDTQYF.